This TCR beta chain stems from a study of blood T cells in healthy people across ages (dated by TCRdb to 2015 to 2017). Study-level background: In model experiments, template switching captured roughly one uniquely barcoded TCR beta cDNA molecule for every two T cells. The study measured age-related changes in TCR beta repertoire diversity using deep sequencing normalized with unique cDNA molecular identifiers. The donors were divided into four age groups: young (average roughly 17 years), middle-aged (about 39), aged (approximately 62) and long-lived (roughly 86). To avoid experimental bias, donors of different ages were spread randomly across the sequencing lanes. Using the same blood draw, the study looked at two additional independent replicas of 1 million unique cDNA reads for two donors, one aged 18 to 30 and the other aged 80 or older. Study-level results and caveats: Observed TCR beta diversity correlated strongly with the percentage of naive T cells measured by flow cytometry. Because profiling used bulk unsorted PBMCs, naive and antigen-experienced compartments could not be compared conclusively. Observed TCR beta diversity per million T cells fell roughly linearly with age, and a significant reduction was already apparent by age roughly 40. Estimates of total diversity based on one million sequenced T cells were considered lower bounds and underestimates. The long-lived group showed more naive CD4+ T cells, fewer expanded clones and increased TCR diversity than the aged group, suggesting age selection. Because the CMV infection status of the donors was unknown, age-related changes in expanded clonotypes may potentially have been confounded.

Libraries were constructed by 5' RACE. The sequencer listed for this sample is Illumina HiSeq 2500. A second PCR of roughly 6 to 12 cycles was run with a J-beta primer mix and a sample-barcoded 5' primer. A unique molecular identifier was introduced onto each TCR beta cDNA molecule by a template-switch 5' adaptor carrying 12 random nucleotides. At least 2.5 million CDR3-containing paired-end reads were obtained from each sample. All of the RNA was converted into first-strand cDNA using the Mint cDNA synthesis kit, with a TRBC-specific oligonucleotide serving as the primer. All cDNA was treated with uracil-DNA glycosylase and then went through a first 18-cycle PCR with the universal primers M1SS and BC2_uni_R. In the original analysis: For normalization, 1 million high-quality reads were randomly selected from each sample, with every read carrying a distinct molecular identifier. Instead of being binned into consensus sequences, reads that shared molecular identifiers were thrown out. MiTCR, with a Q25 quality threshold and the strictest error-elimination algorithm, was used for CDR3 identification, clonotype clustering and error correction. A nonparametric unseen species model with Euler transformation was used to estimate lower-bound total TCR beta diversity. Starting from the raw public reads, TCRdb applied fastp trimming at Q25, assembled clones with MiXCR and retained in-frame beta chains. CDR3 protein duplicates are merged, each entry listing the most common genes and DNA. The V and J calls reflect TCRdb's pipeline rather than the authors' work. This sample holds about 800,000 distinct CDR3 sequences; less than 60% were observed only once. The ten largest make up approximately 18% of the sample.

A note on this clonotype: What this receptor recognizes is not known. No much larger clone is present one base from it, and per-base qualities are unavailable.

Donors were under 40 systemically healthy Caucasian individuals from Russia aged roughly 6 to 100 years. Around 9.7 milliliters of peripheral blood were collected from each donor into EDTA-treated Vacutainer tubes. Ficoll-Paque density-gradient centrifugation was used to isolate PBMCs, with at least 7 million obtained per sample. Total RNA, at least 6 micrograms per sample, was extracted from PBMCs with Trizol reagent. For every donor, flow cytometry on a PBMC aliquot measured the percentage of naive CD45RAhigh/CD27high T cells. Looking up the germline V gene yields CDR1 SGHVS and CDR2 FQNEAQ. At the junction V is shortened by 3 bases and J by 18 bases; bases outside the gene matches: 7. The CDR3 contains 13 residues, cysteine and phenylalanine counted. Kept here is only the CDR3 DNA, which spans 39 bases and is read in frame from base 1.

The rearrangement combines TRBV7-8 with TRBJ2-6; 11 junctional bases match TRBD1. Source material: blood. The receptor was isolated from a man at least 80 years old in good health. In nucleotides, the sequence is TGTGCCAGCAGCTTGGACGGGGACAGGGGGTGGACTTTC. Its protein product is CASSLDGDRGWTF.